This T cell receptor beta chain was sequenced during a study of T cells in Graves' hyperthyroidism and ophthalmopathy. Amplified TCR beta CDR3 regions derived from RNA transcripts. First-round RT-PCR of the TCR CDR3 relied on the HTBI primer set. TCRdb reanalysed the multiplex PCR reads using MiXCR and keeps one entry per CDR3 protein. The sample yields around 390,000 distinct CDR3 sequences, more than 14% seen once. The CDR3 extends over 14 amino acids. In germline, CDR1 is MNHNS, CDR2 SASEGT. Trimming removed 6 bases from V and 6 bases from J; junction bases left unmatched: 7. The source of this sequence is a woman aged 25 to 39 with Graves' ophthalmopathy. V usage is TRBV6-1 and J usage is TRBJ1-5, with 8 nucleotides matching TRBD1. Sequencing used blood. The CDR3 loop is CASSAGQGPQPQHF. The DNA for the CDR3 is TGTGCCAGCAGCGCCGGACAGGGACCTCAGCCCCAGCATTTT.